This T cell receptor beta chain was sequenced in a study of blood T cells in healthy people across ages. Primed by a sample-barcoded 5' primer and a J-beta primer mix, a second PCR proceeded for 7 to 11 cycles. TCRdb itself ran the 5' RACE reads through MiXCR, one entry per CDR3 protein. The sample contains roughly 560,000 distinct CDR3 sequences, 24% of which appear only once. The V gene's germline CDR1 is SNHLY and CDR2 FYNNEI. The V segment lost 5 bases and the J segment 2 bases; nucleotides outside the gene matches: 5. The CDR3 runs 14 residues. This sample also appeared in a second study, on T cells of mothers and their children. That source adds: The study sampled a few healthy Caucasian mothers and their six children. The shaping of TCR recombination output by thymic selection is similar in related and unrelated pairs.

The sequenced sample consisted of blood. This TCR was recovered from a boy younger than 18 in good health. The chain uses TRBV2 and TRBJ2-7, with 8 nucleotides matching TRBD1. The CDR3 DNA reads TGTGCCAGCAGTTGGGACAGGCGCACCTACGAGCAGTACTTC. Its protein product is CASSWDRRTYEQYF.